The sequence of this T cell receptor beta chain was determined in a study of T cell responses to AZD1222 COVID-19 vaccine. Points from the study as a whole: Variant regions that are unmutated are reportedly the target of nearly half of spike-specific TCRs. Clonal diversity may have been underestimated in mostly white British donors.

The data were produced by immunoSEQ multiplex PCR, yet TCRdb's version contains in-frame clones alone and is incomplete. The table includes roughly 120,000 clones, just over 85% detected once. For this clone: Antigen unknown.

Germline V lookup: CDR1 MNHEY, CDR2 SMNVEV (reference sequence). V was clipped by 6 bases and J by 2 bases, with 14 bases between them. The CDR3 has 15 amino acids. Sequenced material: peripheral blood, taken on day 0 of MenACWY control vaccination. The TCR was taken from an adult in good health. This chain uses TRBV27 with TRBJ1-3; tentatively, D is TRBD1 (6 bases). The CDR3 region has the DNA TGTGCCAGCAGATTGGGGGCTGGCACTGGAAACACCATATATTTT. Encoded protein: CASRLGAGTGNTIYF.